The 22 T cell receptor beta chains below were found in one sample sequenced in a study of blood T cells in healthy people across ages. A second about 6 to 12 cycle PCR used barcoded and J-beta primers. TCRdb ran MiXCR on the 5' RACE reads and lists one entry per CDR3 protein. The table records around 800,000 distinct CDR3 sequences, 20% to 30% of them present only once. The data also belong to a second study, concerning T cells of mothers and their children.

The material sequenced was blood. The receptor set was obtained from a boy aged 10-17 years in good health.

The chain recombines TRBV10-3 with TRBJ2-1; TRBD1 aligns across 9 bases. V was pared by 3 bases and J by 4 bases, with 10 bases of the junction left unmatched. Looked up from germline, CDR1 is ENHRY and CDR2 is SYGVKD. CDR3 length equals 17 residues. CDR3 in amino acids: CAISDPGQGKSYNEQFF. The CDR3 bases are TGTGCCATCAGTGACCCAGGACAGGGGAAATCATACAATGAGCAGTTCTTC.

The chain uses TRBV18 and TRBJ2-2, with D tentatively TRBD1 (6 bases). The CDR3 consists of 15 residues. Trimming shortened V by 6 bases and J by 1 base, and 12 bases separated the two germline ends. CDR1 is KGHSH, CDR2 LQKENI, per germline. The CDR3 region is CASSSGTQNTGELFF. CDR3 nucleotides: TGTGCCAGCTCGTCCGGGACACAGAACACCGGGGAGCTGTTTTTT.

The sample holds one count of this clonotype. The CDR3 sequence is CASSYQDSGELFF. CDR3 DNA: TGCGCCAGCAGCTACCAGGACTCCGGGGAGCTGTTTTTT. The chain joins TRBV5-1 to TRBJ2-2, with D perhaps matching TRBD2 (5 bases). The CDR3 runs 13 residues. Germline V gene lookup returns CDR1 SGHRS and CDR2 YFSETQ. The ends were cut back, 3 bases at V and 6 bases at J, with 9 bases in the middle.

V is TRBV6-2 or TRBV6-3 and J is TRBJ1-5; 7 bases are a match to TRBD1. Germline trimming cut 6 bases from V and 2 bases from J; bases unmatched to any gene: 4. Germline CDR1 reads MNHEY; CDR2 reads SVGEGT. The CDR3 runs 14 residues. CDR3 residues: CASRRTGRNQPQHF. The CDR3 DNA follows: TGTGCCAGCAGGCGGACAGGACGCAATCAGCCCCAGCATTTT.

This clonotype was detected once. The chain employs TRBV4-1 and TRBJ2-3, with TRBD2 matching over 7 bases. V lost 0 bases to trimming and J lost 0 bases; unmatched junction nucleotides: 12. CDR3 length: 19 amino acids. Germline values: CDR1 MGHRA, CDR2 YSYEKL. The DNA of the CDR3 is TGCGCCAGCAGCCAAGATCAAGGACGGCGGGGGACCAGCACAGATACGCAGTATTTT. Protein product: CASSQDQGRRGTSTDTQYF.

This clonotype was seen just once. This chain uses TRBV19 with TRBJ1-3; no reliable D call. Germline V gene sequence: CDR1 LNHDA, CDR2 SQIVND (reference sequence). The CDR3 loop spans 13 amino acids. Trimming pared 10 bases from V and 2 bases from J, leaving 12 bases between. The CDR3 is CAISQEAGNTIYF. The CDR3, as DNA: TGTGCCATCTCGCAGGAGGCTGGAAACACCATATATTTT. The whole variable domain, remainder taken from reference TRBV19 and TRBJ1-3, is DGGITQSPKYLFRKEGQNVTLSCEQNLNHDAMYWYRQDPGQGLRLIYYSQIVNDFQKGDIAEGYSVSREKKESFPLTVTSAQKNPTAFYLCAISQEAGNTIYFGEGSWLTVV.

This clonotype was counted only a few times. V is TRBV4-1 and J is TRBJ1-1; D is unclear. Germline V CDR1 and CDR2: MGHRA, YSYEKL. The CDR3 runs 12 residues. V was trimmed by 4 bases and J by 4 bases, leaving 7 bases between them. CDR3 bases: TGCGCCAGCAGCCGAGACGGCACTGAAGCTTTCTTT. Its protein product is CASSRDGTEAFF.

This sequence joins TRBV5-1 and TRBJ1-2; possible D gene TRBD1, 5 bases. This CDR3 region has 15 residues. Per the germline V gene, CDR1 is SGHRS and CDR2 is YFSETQ. With 0 bases removed from V and 4 bases from J, the gap between germline ends came to 13 bases. CDR3 region: CASSLERGLVYGYTF. In nucleotides, the CDR3 is TGCGCCAGCAGCTTGGAACGGGGCCTAGTCTATGGCTACACCTTC.

In this sample, this clonotype turned up a few times. V is TRBV7-3 and J is TRBJ1-1, with no clear D. The germline V gene encodes CDR1 SGHTA and CDR2 FQGTGA. V lost 5 bases and J 1 base, leaving 8 bases between the germline ends. This CDR3 contains 13 residues. The CDR3 region is CASSANRNTEAFF. The CDR3 nucleotides read TGTGCCAGCAGCGCGAACAGGAACACTGAAGCTTTCTTT.

This sequence joins TRBV12-3 or TRBV12-4 and TRBJ2-1, with a weak D call TRBD1 (6 bases). V was shortened by 3 bases and J by 0 bases, with 12 bases between the two germline ends. This CDR3 contains 16 residues. In nucleotides, the CDR3 is TGTGCCAGCAGTTTTTGGGGGCTTAGCTCCTACAATGAGCAGTTCTTC. This codes for CASSFWGLSSYNEQFF.

As DNA, the CDR3 is TGCAGTGCTAGAGATCCGCGACAGGGGTTCGGAAATGAGCAGTTCTTC. It translates to CSARDPRQGFGNEQFF. The V call is TRBV20-1, the J call TRBJ2-1; 8 nucleotides match TRBD1. The CDR3 covers 16 residues. V lost 0 bases and J lost 7; bases outside the gene matches: 11. Germline loops: CDR1 DFQATT, CDR2 SNEGSKA (reference sequence).

This clonotype was recorded only once. The chain employs TRBV28 and TRBJ2-5, with 9 bases identical to TRBD2. The end of the DNA aligns better with TRBJ2-1, so the J call may be wrong. The CDR3 is made up of 15 amino acids. From germline, CDR1 is MDHEN and CDR2 SYDVKM. The CDR3 region is CASSFLSGGQNEQFF. The DNA of the CDR3 is TGTGCCAGCAGTTTCCTTAGCGGGGGACAGAATGAGCAGTTCTTC.

The CDR3 reads CASSLQGTGEQYF. The DNA of the CDR3 is TGTGCCAGCAGTTTACAGGGAACTGGTGAGCAGTACTTC. V gene TRBV27 combines with J gene TRBJ2-7; D is perhaps TRBD1 (5 bases). Germline CDR1 reads MNHEY; CDR2 reads SMNVEV (reference sequence). The CDR3 covers 13 residues. V shed 2 bases and J shed 7 bases, with 12 bases lying between them.

A note on this clonotype: At one end, the junction sequence differs from germline, possibly due to a read error. This rearrangement joins TRBV10-3 to TRBJ2-1; 8 bases are a match to TRBD2. This CDR3 is built from 14 residues. The germline V gene encodes CDR1 ENHRY and CDR2 SYGVKD. The CDR3 here is CVISESSGLNEQFF. Written as DNA, the CDR3 is TGTGTCATCAGTGAGTCTAGCGGGTTGAATGAGCAGTTCTTC.

This clonotype was seen a few times. The gene calls are TRBV30 and TRBJ2-5; 7 nucleotides align to TRBD2. The CDR3 spans 14 residues. V shed 2 bases, J shed 0 bases, and the junction held 3 bases outside the gene matches. Germline values: CDR1 GTSNPN, CDR2 SVGIG (reference sequence). The CDR3 DNA follows: TGTGCCTGGAGTATGGGGACTAACCAAGAGACCCAGTACTTC. Amino acid sequence: CAWSMGTNQETQYF.

The gene calls are TRBV20-1 and TRBJ2-5, with D possibly called TRBD1 or TRBD2 (6 bases each). V was clipped by 0 bases and J by 6 bases, with 20 bases between them. CDR1 DFQATT and CDR2 SNEGSKA come from the germline V gene (reference sequence). CDR3 size: 16 residues. CDR3 in amino acids: CSAREGGGGRRKTQYF. CDR3 bases: TGCAGTGCTAGAGAGGGTGGTGGGGGGCGCAGAAAGACCCAGTACTTC.

Turning to this clonotype: A much larger clone is a single base away; this may be a read error. The V call is TRBV24-1, the J call TRBJ2-7; perhaps TRBD1 as D (6 bases). The CDR3 sequence is 12 residues long. The germline CDR1 and CDR2 sequences are KGHDR and SFDVKD. Trimming removed 4 bases from V and 3 bases from J, with 6 bases in between. The CDR3 protein is CATSEQGYEQYF. Here the CDR3 DNA reads TGTGCCACCAGTGAACAGGGCTACGAGCAGTACTTC.

In this sample, this clonotype turned up a few times. The rearrangement joins TRBV24-1 to TRBJ2-2; D not resolved. V was cut by 6 bases and J by 1 base, with 5 bases left in between. This CDR3 has 13 amino acids. Germline V gene sequence: CDR1 KGHDR, CDR2 SFDVKD. CDR3 sequence (DNA): TGTGCCACCAGTCCGCGGAACACCGGGGAGCTGTTTTTT. It translates to CATSPRNTGELFF.

The V and J genes are TRBV7-8 and TRBJ2-3; TRBD2 might be the D (7 bases). The CDR3 has 15 residues. CDR1 SGHVS and CDR2 FQNEAQ come from the germline V gene. With 8 bases removed from V and 0 bases from J, the gap between germline ends came to 15 bases. CDR3: CASSGGKASTDTQYF. The DNA for the CDR3 is TGTGCCAGCTCGGGGGGCAAAGCTAGCACAGATACGCAGTATTTT. The full variable domain, rest sourced from reference TRBV7-8 and TRBJ2-3, is GAGVSQSPRYKVAKRGQDVALRCDPISGHVSLFWYQQALGQGPEFLTYFQNEAQLDKSGLPSDRFFAERPEGSVSTLKIQRTQQEDSAVYLCASSGGKASTDTQYFGPGTRLTVL.

The rearrangement links TRBV3-1 to TRBJ2-7; D perhaps matches TRBD1 (6 bases). Germline V gene lookup returns CDR1 LGHDT and CDR2 YNNKEL (reference sequence). This CDR3 spans 14 amino acids. V was shortened by 3 bases and J by 4 bases, with 13 bases between the two germline ends. The DNA for the CDR3 is TGTGCCAGCAGCCACCCGGCAGGGGCGTACGAGCAGTACTTC. This translates into CASSHPAGAYEQYF.

As DNA, the CDR3 is TGTGCCAGCAGCCCCAGACAGGGTGGGCGCACAGATACGCAGTATTTT. Amino acid sequence: CASSPRQGGRTDTQYF. The chain couples TRBV7-2 to TRBJ2-3; TRBD1 aligns across 7 bases. Looked up from germline, CDR1 is SGHTA and CDR2 is FQGNSA. With 5 bases clipped from V and 1 base from J, the junction kept 9 bases outside the gene matches. The CDR3 sequence is 16 residues long.

The V and J genes are TRBV6-5 and TRBJ1-2; 9 bases align to TRBD1. Germline assignment: CDR1 MNHEY and CDR2 SVGAGI. The V segment lost 6 bases and the J segment 6 bases; nucleotides outside the gene matches: 5. There are 13 residues in the CDR3. DNA for the CDR3: TGTGCCAGCAGCCAAACAGGGGGCCATGGCTACACCTTC. Translated: CASSQTGGHGYTF.